This TCR beta chain was obtained from a study of radiotherapy plus CTLA-4 blockade in lung cancer. Study summary: An objective response was seen in approximately 17% of patients, and disease control in about 31%.

The sample holds one count of this clone. Its antigen is not known. Here immunoSEQ multiplex PCR was the method, and the copy in TCRdb shows in-frame clones only, minus some. The sample holds around 130,000 clones, around 90% seen once. Study-level results: Response, reportedly, was best predicted by interferon-beta along with early blood T cell clone dynamics. Expansion of tumor-derived TCR clones was observed in blood after radiotherapy plus ipilimumab.

V shed 7 bases and J 2 bases; nucleotides not matched to a gene: 17. This CDR3 region has 18 residues. Germline V CDR1 and CDR2: SGHRS, YFSETQ. The clonotype comes from a human donor with non-small cell lung cancer that progressed on radiotherapy plus ipilimumab. This material consisted of peripheral blood, taken from a patient treated with radiotherapy plus ipilimumab. This chain connects TRBV5-1 to TRBJ1-3; 8 positions agree with TRBD1. The CDR3 sequence: CASSSKGGSGQAGNTIYF. The CDR3 nucleotides are TGCGCCAGCTCAAGTAAAGGGGGCTCGGGACAGGCTGGAAACACCATATATTTT.